These 5 T cell receptor beta chains came from one sample sequenced in a study of CD8 T cells in ankylosing spondylitis. One entry per CDR3 protein results from TCRdb running MiXCR on the 5' RACE reads. The sample consists of about 310,000 distinct CDR3 sequences, around 20% of them appearing once. The sequenced material came from blood, either unsorted or a sorted T cell fraction (not recorded which). These receptors all come from a female donor with ankylosing spondylitis or in good health (not recorded which).

The chain couples TRBV6-6 to TRBJ2-1; D possibly corresponds to TRBD2 (6 bases). Germline loops: CDR1 MNHNY, CDR2 SVGAGI (reference sequence). V was cut by 10 bases and J by 2 bases, with 12 bases left in between. The CDR3 has 13 amino acids. The CDR3 nucleotides are TGTGCCACTGGGGGGACCCCCTACAATGAGCAGTTCTTC. This gives the protein CATGGTPYNEQFF.

This clonotype has ten or more counts. The rearrangement joins TRBV12-3 or TRBV12-4 to TRBJ2-1; no clear D. With 1 base removed from V and 0 bases from J, the gap between germline ends came to 7 bases. The CDR3 extends over 15 amino acids. The CDR3 region is CASSLDHLSYNEQFF. CDR3 coding DNA: TGTGCCAGCAGTTTAGACCACCTCTCCTACAATGAGCAGTTCTTC.

A few counts support this clonotype. This chain joins TRBV12-3 or TRBV12-4 and TRBJ1-1; 10 bases fit TRBD1. The CDR3 length is 14 residues. After removal of 7 bases from V and 11 bases from J, the junction contained 13 bases not matched to a gene. CDR3 DNA: TGTGCCAGCACCCTCCTGGGACAGGGGAGAGGGGCTTTCTTT. This gives the protein CASTLLGQGRGAFF.

V is TRBV6-1 and J is TRBJ2-7, with 12 bases that match TRBD2. CDR3 length: 15 residues. The V and J ends lost 7 bases and 2 bases, in that order; junction bases with no gene match: 6. Germline lookup yields CDR1 MNHNS and CDR2 SASEGT. The CDR3, as DNA: TGTGCCAGCAAGACTAGCGGGAGTGTGCCCTACGAGCAGTACTTC. Protein sequence: CASKTSGSVPYEQYF.

The rearrangement links TRBV6-4 to TRBJ2-2, with 10 nucleotides matching TRBD1. From germline, CDR1 is MRHNA and CDR2 SNTAGT. The CDR3 is 14 amino acids. With 6 bases clipped from V and 5 bases from J, the junction kept 3 bases outside the gene matches. The CDR3 bases are TGTGCCAGCAGGCCGGGACAGGGGACCGGGGAGCTGTTTTTT. Amino acid sequence: CASRPGQGTGELFF.